The 27 T cell receptor beta chains in this list originate from one sample, sequenced in a study of PD-L1 blockade in urothelial cancer. Produced via immunoSEQ multiplex PCR; TCRdb's table is partial and in-frame only. This repertoire shows 35,000 to 45,000 clones, 90% found once; its top ten account for under 9.5%. The specimen was PBMCs, collected around atezolizumab (anti-PD-L1) treatment. Receptors were obtained from a man aged 70-80 years with urothelial cancer.

The V gene is TRBV7-2, the J gene TRBJ1-1; 7 bases are shared with TRBD1. From germline, CDR1 is SGHTA and CDR2 FQGNSA. This CDR3 comprises 14 residues. Germline trimming cut 6 bases from V and 4 bases from J; bases unmatched to any gene: 8. CDR3 amino acids: CASRGGQRLTEAFF. In nucleotides, the CDR3 is TGTGCCAGCAGGGGGGGACAGCGGCTCACTGAAGCTTTCTTT.

The CDR3 nucleotides are TGTGCCAGCAGCCCCGGGACAATAGCCTACAATGAGCAGTTCTTC. Translation: CASSPGTIAYNEQFF. The rearrangement joins TRBV5-4 to TRBJ2-1, with a weak D call TRBD1 (6 bases). V was shortened by 4 bases and J by 2 bases, with 13 bases between the two germline ends. CDR1 SGHNT and CDR2 YYREEE come from the germline V gene (reference sequence). This CDR3 has 15 amino acids.

The chain combines TRBV30 with TRBJ1-1; maybe TRBD1 (5 bases). The CDR3 consists of 15 residues. The germline V and J ends were trimmed by 0 bases and 1 base, with 12 bases remaining between them. Germline assignment: CDR1 GTSNPN and CDR2 SVGIG (reference sequence). Here the CDR3 DNA reads TGTGCCTGGAGTGTACCGGAGGGACGGAACACTGAAGCTTTCTTT. It translates to CAWSVPEGRNTEAFF.

The chain is built from TRBV7-9 and TRBJ2-5, with TRBD2 as a possible D gene (5 bases). The CDR3 has 12 residues. The V and J ends lost 1 base and 6 bases respectively, with 6 bases between them. Per germline, CDR1 SEHNR and CDR2 FQNEAQ (reference sequence). CDR3 amino acids: CASSLDGKTQYF. In DNA form, the CDR3 reads TGTGCCAGCAGCTTAGACGGGAAGACCCAGTACTTC. Based on the CDR3 plus reference TRBV7-9 and TRBJ2-5, the full variable domain is DTGVSQNPRHKITKRGQNVTFRCDPISEHNRLYWYRQTLGQGPEFLTYFQNEAQLEKSRLLSDRFSAERPKGSFSTLEIQRTEQGDSAMYLCASSLDGKTQYFGPGTRLLVL.

This chain uses TRBV11-2 with TRBJ2-7; 12 bases align to TRBD1. Germline V gene sequence: CDR1 SGHAT, CDR2 FQNNGV. With V trimmed by 5 bases and J by 4 bases, 3 bases remained unmatched. The CDR3 extends over 14 amino acids. CDR3 protein: CASSPGQGAYEQYF. CDR3 coding DNA: TGTGCCAGCAGCCCGGGACAGGGGGCTTACGAGCAGTACTTC.

The CDR3 nucleotides read TGTGCCAGCAGCCCGGGACTAGCGGGAGTCAGGGAGACCCAGTACTTC. Protein product: CASSPGLAGVRETQYF. The genes are TRBV7-7 and TRBJ2-5; TRBD2 matches at 14 bases. Germline values: CDR1 SSHAT, CDR2 FNYEAQ (reference sequence). V lost 5 bases to trimming and J lost 5 bases; unmatched junction nucleotides: 7. CDR3 length: 16 residues.

The genes are TRBV9 and TRBJ2-1; 9 bases agree with TRBD2. The CDR3 loop spans 16 amino acids. V trimming: 1 base; J trimming: 2 bases; junction bases outside the gene matches: 4. In germline, CDR1 is SGDLS, CDR2 YYNGEE. In DNA form, the CDR3 reads TGTGCCAGCAGCGTACTGACTAGCGGTCCCTACAATGAGCAGTTCTTC. Encoded protein: CASSVLTSGPYNEQFF.

Comment on this clone: Other DNA sequences within the sample encode an identical CDR3. The rearrangement uses TRBV27 and TRBJ2-2; perhaps TRBD1 as D (5 bases). The CDR3 covers 12 residues. CDR1 and CDR2 from the germline V gene are MNHEY and SMNVEV (reference sequence). Trimming removed 8 bases from V and 6 bases from J, with 10 bases in between. Here the CDR3 reads CASSWGSGELFF. CDR3 sequence (DNA): TGTGCCAGCTCCTGGGGCTCCGGGGAGCTGTTTTTT.

V is TRBV2 and J is TRBJ1-3; no reliable D call. This CDR3 is built from 12 residues. From germline, CDR1 is SNHLY and CDR2 FYNNEI. The V end was cut by 6 bases, the J end by 4 bases, with 7 bases between. The DNA of the CDR3 is TGTGCCAGCAGCGTACAGGGAAACACCATATATTTT. This sequence encodes CASSVQGNTIYF.

The chain recombines TRBV11-2 with TRBJ1-2; 8 positions match TRBD1. The length of the CDR3 is 13 residues. Germline V gene sequence: CDR1 SGHAT, CDR2 FQNNGV. V shed 5 bases, J shed 8 bases, and the junction held 7 bases outside the gene matches. CDR3 residues: CASSIDRGGGYTF. The CDR3 nucleotides are TGTGCCAGCAGCATTGACAGGGGTGGGGGCTACACCTTC.

Turning to this clone: This specimen includes other DNA sequences encoding the same CDR3. The chain links TRBV27 to TRBJ2-7; tentative D call: TRBD1 (5 bases). Trimming cost V 2 bases and J 4 bases, with 9 bases left between them. Per germline, CDR1 MNHEY and CDR2 SMNVEV (reference sequence). CDR3 size: 13 residues. The CDR3 protein is CASSLSSGYEQYF. DNA of the CDR3: TGTGCCAGCAGTTTAAGTTCAGGGTACGAGCAGTACTTC.

V and J are TRBV5-4 and TRBJ2-5, with D possibly being TRBD2 (5 bases). Trimming left V 2 bases short and J 5 bases short, with 13 bases between. Looked up from germline, CDR1 is SGHNT and CDR2 is YYREEE (reference sequence). This CDR3 is 14 amino acids long. CDR3 loop: CASSLAVARETQYF. The DNA of the CDR3 is TGTGCCAGCAGCTTAGCGGTAGCTCGGGAGACCCAGTACTTC. The whole variable domain, filled in from reference TRBV5-4 and TRBJ2-5, reads ETGVTQSPTHLIKTRGQQVTLRCSSQSGHNTVSWYQQALGQGPQFIFQYYREEENGRGNFPPRFSGLQFPNYSSELNVNALELDDSALYLCASSLAVARETQYFGPGTRLLVL.

Turning to this clone: This same CDR3 is encoded by further DNA sequences in the sample. The chain employs TRBV6-5 and TRBJ2-7, with 12 bases lining up with TRBD1. The length of the CDR3 is 15 residues. Germline V gene sequence: CDR1 MNHEY, CDR2 SVGAGI. After removal of 0 bases from V and 7 bases from J, the junction contained 4 bases not matched to a gene. The CDR3 nucleotides read TGTGCCAGCAGTTACTCTGGGACAGGGGGCGGGGAGCAGTACTTC. This codes for CASSYSGTGGGEQYF.

This rearrangement joins TRBV11-3 to TRBJ2-5; 8 bases map to TRBD2. The closer fit of TRBJ2-7 to the DNA end suggests the J call may be wrong. This CDR3 is 14 amino acids long. CDR1 is SGHNT, CDR2 YENEEA, per germline. CDR3 protein: CASSLAGRAHEQYF. The CDR3 region has the DNA TGTGCCAGCAGCTTAGCCGGGAGGGCCCACGAGCAGTACTTC.

V and J are TRBV27 and TRBJ2-1, with 9 bases matching TRBD2. From germline, CDR1 is MNHEY and CDR2 SMNVEV (reference sequence). Trimming at V came to 3 bases and at J to 6 bases, leaving 9 bases not matched to a gene. This CDR3 comprises 16 residues. This CDR3 reads CASSFLGGRVSNEQFF. The DNA for the CDR3 is TGTGCCAGCAGTTTCCTTGGCGGGAGGGTTTCCAATGAGCAGTTCTTC.

The J gene is TRBJ2-1, the V gene TRBV5-1; D is possibly TRBD1 (5 bases). The V gene lost 2 bases and the J gene lost 8 bases, with 14 bases spanning the gap. Germline CDR1 SGHRS, CDR2 YFSETQ. This CDR3 has 14 residues. The DNA of the CDR3 is TGCGCCAGCAGCTTTAGGGGCCGAGAATATGAGCAGTTCTTC. Its translation: CASSFRGREYEQFF. The whole variable domain, remainder taken from reference TRBV5-1 and TRBJ2-1, is KAGVTQTPRYLIKTRGQQVTLSCSPISGHRSVSWYQQTPGQGLQFLFEYFSETQRNKGNFPGRFSGRQFSNSRSEMNVSTLELGDSALYLCASSFRGREYEQFFGPGTRLTVL.

The chain employs TRBV7-8 and TRBJ2-7; 7 nucleotides align to TRBD1. V was clipped by 2 bases and J by 2 bases; unmatched bases: 15. The CDR3 is made up of 18 amino acids. The germline V gene encodes CDR1 SGHVS and CDR2 FQNEAQ. CDR3 sequence (DNA): TGTGCCAGCAGCTTAATTAAGTTGGACACGGACAGGCCCTACGAGCAGTACTTC. Its translation: CASSLIKLDTDRPYEQYF.

This chain links TRBV7-2 with TRBJ2-5; 12 positions agree with TRBD2. The germline V gene encodes CDR1 SGHTA and CDR2 FQGNSA. The CDR3 has 19 residues. The ends lost 5 bases at V and 5 bases at J; junction bases unmatched: 18. The CDR3 sequence: CASSLMTGLAGSIVETQYF. The CDR3 DNA reads as TGTGCCAGCAGCCTAATGACTGGACTAGCGGGATCGATTGTTGAGACCCAGTACTTC.

The chain joins TRBV2 to TRBJ2-2; D possibly corresponds to TRBD1 (5 bases). V lost 2 bases to trimming and J lost 5 bases, with 9 bases between them. Germline values: CDR1 SNHLY, CDR2 FYNNEI. The CDR3 is 14 residues long. CDR3 bases: TGTGCCAGCAGTGAAAGACAGTCAACCGGGGAGCTGTTTTTT. Protein product: CASSERQSTGELFF.

The chain recombines TRBV28 with TRBJ2-7; D is undetermined. CDR1 MDHEN and CDR2 SYDVKM come from the germline V gene. V dropped 7 bases and J dropped 0 bases, with 10 bases sitting between them. The CDR3 has 13 residues. The CDR3 region has the DNA TGTGCCAGCAACGATTTTAGCTCCTACGAGCAGTACTTC. As protein: CASNDFSSYEQYF. The variable domain in full, completed from reference TRBV28 and TRBJ2-7, reads DVKVTQSSRYLVKRTGEKVFLECVQDMDHENMFWYRQDPGLGLRLIYFSYDVKMKEKGDIPEGYSVSREKKERFSLILESASTNQTSMYLCASNDFSSYEQYFGPGTRLTVT.

The V call is TRBV19, the J call TRBJ2-2; 10 nucleotides line up with TRBD2. The V gene end was trimmed by 4 bases and the J gene end by 7 bases; junction bases not matched to a gene: 6. Germline CDR1 and CDR2: LNHDA and SQIVND (reference sequence). The CDR3 loop spans 15 amino acids. The CDR3 here is CASSRLAGDSGELFF. In DNA form, the CDR3 reads TGTGCCAGTAGTAGGCTAGCGGGAGACAGCGGGGAGCTGTTTTTT.

In its sample, this clone was seen a few times. V usage is TRBV13 and J usage is TRBJ2-1, with 12 positions matching TRBD2. After removal of 5 bases from V and 5 bases from J, the junction contained 19 bases not matched to a gene. The CDR3 is made up of 20 amino acids. In germline, CDR1 is PRHDT, CDR2 FYEKMQ (reference sequence). The CDR3: CASSTLAGGLLVVRDNEQFF. As DNA, the CDR3 is TGTGCCAGCAGCACTCTAGCGGGAGGGCTTTTGGTCGTTCGGGACAATGAGCAGTTCTTC.

The J gene is TRBJ2-1, the V gene TRBV2; 7 nucleotides match TRBD2. In germline, CDR1 is SNHLY, CDR2 FYNNEI. The length of the CDR3 is 11 residues. The CDR3 reads CSGAPYNEQFF. The CDR3 DNA is TGTAGCGGGGCTCCCTACAATGAGCAGTTCTTC.

The V gene is TRBV6-1, the J gene TRBJ1-1, with TRBD1 matching over 8 bases. Germline loops: CDR1 MNHNS, CDR2 SASEGT. V lost 7 bases, J lost 6 bases, and 4 bases stayed unmatched. There are 12 residues in the CDR3. The CDR3 reads CASTRGPPEAFF. The CDR3 nucleotides read TGTGCCAGCACCAGGGGGCCCCCTGAAGCTTTCTTT.

The V and J genes are TRBV5-4 and TRBJ2-5; 8 positions agree with TRBD1. Trimming cost V 0 bases and J 4 bases; bases outside gene matches: 5. This CDR3 region has 15 residues. CDR1 and CDR2 from the germline V gene are SGHNT and YYREEE (reference sequence). The CDR3, as DNA: TGTGCCAGCAGCTTGGACCAGGGGGCCCGAGAGACCCAGTACTTC. This codes for CASSLDQGARETQYF.

Only a few counts were recorded for this clone. The chain links TRBV5-6 to TRBJ2-1; TRBD2 agrees at 9 bases. CDR1 is SGHDT, CDR2 YYEEEE, per germline. The CDR3 spans 14 residues. After removal of 4 bases from V and 7 bases from J, the junction contained 6 bases not matched to a gene. CDR3 DNA: TGTGCCAGCAGCCGGACTAGCGTAGCTAATGAGCAGTTCTTC. Translating gives CASSRTSVANEQFF. The full variable domain, with the rest looked up from reference TRBV5-6 and TRBJ2-1, is DAGVTQSPTHLIKTRGQQVTLRCSPKSGHDTVSWYQQALGQGPQFIFQYYEEEERQRGNFPDRFSGHQFPNYSSELNVNALLLGDSALYLCASSRTSVANEQFFGPGTRLTVL.

V is TRBV28 and J is TRBJ2-7; perhaps TRBD2 as D (5 bases). CDR3 length: 14 residues. The V and J ends lost 2 bases and 7 bases respectively, with 15 bases between them. Per the germline V gene, CDR1 is MDHEN and CDR2 is SYDVKM. The CDR3 reads CASSLNTKTGEQYF. CDR3 nucleotides: TGTGCCAGCAGTTTAAATACGAAAACGGGAGAGCAGTACTTC.